This T cell receptor (beta chain) stems from a study of T cell responses to AZD1222 COVID-19 vaccine. Study details: Some second doses came at about 4 weeks and others at about 12 weeks; these were pooled. General study findings and limits: The sample set comprised mostly white British donors with more females, and clonal diversity was possibly underestimated. CD4 TCRs associated with vaccination spanned spike, dominating at 160-218 and 743-854.

Trimming removed 6 bases from V and 6 bases from J; junction bases left unmatched: 8. The V gene's germline CDR1 is LNHDA and CDR2 SQIVND (reference sequence). The CDR3 has 15 amino acids. With regard to this clone: Antigen: not known.

Profiled with immunoSEQ multiplex PCR; TCRdb holds only in-frame clones, not every one. The sample carries under 150,000 clones, 85% to 95% recorded once. V usage is TRBV19 and J usage is TRBJ1-6, with 7 bases that match TRBD1. The sequence came from an adult in good health. The sequencing here drew on peripheral blood, taken on day 0 of AZD1222 vaccination. The CDR3 region has the DNA TGTGCCAGTAGAGGGGACAGTGGAATTAATTCACCCCTCCACTTT. This encodes CASRGDSGINSPLHF.